The clone carrying this T cell receptor beta chain was seen many times. Its antigen is not known. Since all of the isolated RNA was reverse transcribed, expressed TCRB transcripts were what got sequenced. The data were produced by immunoSEQ multiplex PCR, yet TCRdb's version contains in-frame clones alone and is incomplete. This sample has 430,000 or so clones, with 10% to 12% found just once. The data belong to a study of beta chain features in type 1 diabetes. Study context: Age, gender and cell yields were similar between patients and healthy donors. Study-wide points: Whether TCRB rearrangement is influenced by HLA type was left unresolved in this analysis. PCR, the amplification step, might favor shorter templates, equally in patients and controls.

The V and J ends lost 8 bases and 8 bases respectively, with 10 bases between them. Germline V gene sequence: CDR1 LNHNV, CDR2 YYDKDF (reference sequence). The CDR3 length is 11 residues. The chain has TRBV15 and TRBJ2-4; D ambiguous. The sequenced sample was naive CD4+ T cells from blood. The TCR comes from a woman under 30 in good health. This CDR3 is CATAIVDIQYF. CDR3 coding DNA: TGTGCCACCGCGATCGTGGACATTCAGTACTTC.